The 31 T cell receptor beta chains given below trace back to one sample, sequenced in a study of blood T cells in healthy people across ages. It was with a sample-barcoded 5' primer and a J-beta primer mix that a second PCR of roughly 6 to 12 cycles was run. TCRdb analysed the 5' RACE reads with MiXCR anew, one entry per CDR3 protein. Found here are approximately 850,000 distinct CDR3 sequences, 58% of them singletons; the top ten hold roughly 22%. Sample: blood. The receptor set was obtained from a man younger than 40 in good health.

The CDR3 DNA reads TGCAGTGCTAGAGATTGGCTTAAGCACAATGAGCAGTTCTTC. Amino acid sequence: CSARDWLKHNEQFF. The rearrangement uses TRBV20-1 and TRBJ2-1; no reliable D call. This CDR3 has 14 amino acids. The V end was cut by 0 bases, the J end by 5 bases, with 11 bases between. Germline CDR1 reads DFQATT; CDR2 reads SNEGSKA (reference sequence).

This clonotype was seen only once. J is TRBJ2-4 and V is TRBV7-8; no definite D call. The better agreement between TRBJ2-7 and the DNA end casts doubt on the J call. The CDR3 runs to 14 residues. Germline V CDR1 and CDR2: SGHVS, FQNEAQ. This CDR3 reads CASSYRAAAYEQYF. The CDR3 nucleotides are TGTGCCAGCAGCTATCGGGCCGCAGCCTACGAGCAGTACTTC.

This rearrangement joins TRBV5-4 to TRBJ2-7; the D gene is possibly TRBD1 (5 bases). Germline V gene lookup returns CDR1 SGHNT and CDR2 YYREEE (reference sequence). CDR3 size: 14 residues. Trimming removed 1 base at V and 0 bases at J, with 8 bases between. The chain's CDR3 is CASSLFRDSYEQYF. The CDR3 nucleotides read TGTGCCAGCAGCTTGTTCAGGGACTCCTACGAGCAGTACTTC.

The chain couples TRBV3-1 to TRBJ2-7, with a possible D match to TRBD2 (5 bases). The ends were cut back, 0 bases at V and 3 bases at J, with 15 bases in the middle. CDR1 is LGHDT and CDR2 is YNNKEL in the germline V gene (reference sequence). There are 16 residues in the CDR3. DNA of the CDR3: TGTGCCAGCAGCCAAGATTCGGCTAGCTTCCACTACGAGCAGTACTTC. This translates into CASSQDSASFHYEQYF.

V is TRBV12-3 or TRBV12-4 and J is TRBJ2-2; D is possibly TRBD1 (5 bases). V lost 6 bases, J lost 7 bases, and 18 bases lay in between. The CDR3 is made up of 15 amino acids. CDR3 sequence: CASSLVTQGSGELFF. DNA for the CDR3: TGTGCCAGCAGCCTCGTCACCCAGGGTAGCGGGGAGCTGTTTTTT.

The gene calls are TRBV9 and TRBJ2-5; D is undetermined. Germline V CDR1 and CDR2: SGDLS, YYNGEE. This CDR3 has 12 amino acids. The V end lost 2 bases, the J end lost 4 bases, and 6 bases lay between the germline ends. The chain's CDR3 is CASSVNGETQYF. Here the CDR3 DNA reads TGTGCCAGCAGCGTCAACGGAGAGACCCAGTACTTC.

The chain has TRBV4-1 and TRBJ1-1; TRBD1 agrees at 8 bases. Trimming at V came to 4 bases and at J to 5 bases, leaving 18 bases not matched to a gene. The CDR3 spans 18 residues. Germline CDR1 MGHRA, CDR2 YSYEKL. CDR3 residues: CASSRLPGRGQGGTEAFF. For the CDR3, the DNA is TGCGCCAGCAGCCGACTGCCGGGAAGAGGACAGGGTGGAACTGAAGCTTTCTTT.

J is TRBJ1-2 and V is TRBV30; D not certain. The germline V gene encodes CDR1 GTSNPN and CDR2 SVGIG (reference sequence). There are 10 residues in the CDR3. V dropped 3 bases and J dropped 6 bases, with 5 bases sitting between them. The CDR3, as DNA: TGTGCCTGGAGGGCGAATGGCTACACCTTC. It encodes CAWRANGYTF.

The chain employs TRBV7-2 and TRBJ2-1; no clear D gene. Germline V gene lookup returns CDR1 SGHTA and CDR2 FQGNSA. This CDR3 has 15 amino acids. Trimming cost V 7 bases and J 0 bases, with 13 bases left between them. CDR3 bases: TGTGCCAGCAACTTTGATATGAGCTCCTACAATGAGCAGTTCTTC. It encodes CASNFDMSSYNEQFF.

This chain connects TRBV7-2 to TRBJ1-2; 9 bases match TRBD1. The length of the CDR3 is 15 residues. With 2 bases clipped from V and 13 bases from J, the junction kept 14 bases outside the gene matches. The germline V gene encodes CDR1 SGHTA and CDR2 FQGNSA. The CDR3 is CASSLKGQGPYSRTF. For the CDR3, the DNA is TGTGCCAGCAGCTTAAAGGGACAGGGACCCTATTCGCGCACCTTC.

CDR3 nucleotides: TGCGCCAGCAGCGAGGCGTGGGCTAGCGCTTCCTACGAGCAGTACTTC. Translation gives CASSEAWASASYEQYF. V usage is TRBV4-3 and J usage is TRBJ2-7, with a possible D match to TRBD2 (6 bases). Trimming cost V 5 bases and J 1 base, with 18 bases left between them. Germline-derived CDR1 and CDR2 are LGHNA and YSLEER. The CDR3 spans 16 residues.

The chain uses TRBV7-8 and TRBJ1-5, with D possibly matching TRBD1 (6 bases). Germline CDR1 is SGHVS and CDR2 is FQNEAQ. Trimming cost V 1 base and J 7 bases, with 14 bases left between them. This CDR3 region has 15 residues. The CDR3 DNA is TGTGCCAGCAGCTTAGTAACAGGGCTTGGCCAGCCCCAGCATTTT. Amino acids: CASSLVTGLGQPQHF.

The rearrangement uses TRBV7-8 and TRBJ2-5; D is perhaps TRBD1 (6 bases). CDR1 and CDR2 (germline): SGHVS, FQNEAQ. CDR3 length: 11 amino acids. The V end was cut by 1 base, the J end by 13 bases, with 10 bases between. CDR3 DNA: TGTGCCAGCAGCTTAGTCGGCAGGGGGTACTTC. Protein: CASSLVGRGYF.

This clonotype was counted a few times. The chain combines TRBV10-3 with TRBJ2-3; D unresolved. Trimming took off 5 bases at V and 1 base at J, with 7 bases between the two ends. The CDR3 spans 13 residues. CDR1 is ENHRY, CDR2 SYGVKD, per germline. CDR3 in amino acids: CAISPEGTDTQYF. The CDR3 DNA reads TGTGCCATCAGTCCGGAAGGCACAGATACGCAGTATTTT.

This clonotype appeared a single time. The rearrangement uses TRBV5-6 and TRBJ1-2; tentative D call: TRBD1 (6 bases). The CDR3 is 15 residues long. CDR1 and CDR2 from the germline V gene are SGHDT and YYEEEE. The ends were cut back, 3 bases at V and 8 bases at J, with 20 bases in the middle. The CDR3 reads CASSWDGQRITGYTF. In DNA, the CDR3 is TGTGCCAGCAGCTGGGACGGACAGAGGATTACGGGCTACACCTTC.

The chain is built from TRBV5-1 and TRBJ2-1; possibly TRBD1 or TRBD2 for D (5 bases each). The CDR3 has 13 amino acids. V was cut by 3 bases and J by 4 bases, with 8 bases left in between. Germline CDR1 SGHRS, CDR2 YFSETQ. CDR3 DNA: TGCGCCAGCAGCTACGGGGCGTACAATGAGCAGTTCTTC. Its translation: CASSYGAYNEQFF. The full variable domain, rest sourced from reference TRBV5-1 and TRBJ2-1, is KAGVTQTPRYLIKTRGQQVTLSCSPISGHRSVSWYQQTPGQGLQFLFEYFSETQRNKGNFPGRFSGRQFSNSRSEMNVSTLELGDSALYLCASSYGAYNEQFFGPGTRLTVL.

The table lists this clonotype with a few counts. The chain couples TRBV4-3 to TRBJ2-5, with D perhaps assigned TRBD1 or TRBD2 (5 bases each). V was clipped by 0 bases and J by 13 bases, with 27 bases between them. From germline, CDR1 is LGHNA and CDR2 YSLEER. The CDR3 is made up of 17 amino acids. CDR3 nucleotides: TGCGCCAGCAGCCAAGAGAGGGGCGGCAATTTGGTTTTGGAGTTGTACTTC. It translates to CASSQERGGNLVLELYF.

CDR3 coding DNA: TGTGCCAGCAGCCTCAGGACTAGCGGGAGGATAGGGACAGATACGCAGTATTTT. Protein product: CASSLRTSGRIGTDTQYF. This sequence joins TRBV27 and TRBJ2-3, with TRBD2 matching 14 bases. Trimming removed 6 bases from V and 3 bases from J; junction bases left unmatched: 11. Germline V gene sequence: CDR1 MNHEY, CDR2 SMNVEV (reference sequence). The CDR3 runs 18 residues.

This clonotype turned up a few times. The chain combines TRBV7-9 with TRBJ2-5; 9 positions match TRBD1. CDR3 length equals 13 residues. In germline, CDR1 is SEHNR, CDR2 FQNEAQ (reference sequence). V shed 4 bases, J shed 11 bases, and the junction held 8 bases outside the gene matches. The CDR3 sequence is CASSSRQGEQQYF. CDR3 in DNA: TGTGCCAGCAGCTCCCGACAGGGGGAACAGCAGTACTTC.

The chain links TRBV14 to TRBJ2-5; D ambiguous. The germline V gene has CDR1 SGHDN and CDR2 FVKESK. The CDR3 consists of 14 residues. V was clipped by 1 base and J by 1 base, with 7 bases between them. The CDR3 DNA is TGTGCCAGCAGCCAAGTCAGATTCCAAGAGACCCAGTACTTC. Protein: CASSQVRFQETQYF.

This rearrangement joins TRBV5-8 to TRBJ2-5; D is perhaps TRBD2 (7 bases). V lost 8 bases, J lost 3 bases, and 23 bases lay in between. CDR3 length: 16 residues. From germline, CDR1 is SGHTS and CDR2 YDEGEE. As DNA, the CDR3 is TGTGCCAGATCTAAGGGGGTAGCGGGTCTAGAAGAGACCCAGTACTTC. Amino acid sequence: CARSKGVAGLEETQYF.

The chain links TRBV7-9 to TRBJ1-4; 7 bases align to TRBD1. Unmatched junction bases numbered 5, after V lost 3 bases and J lost 4 bases. Germline CDR1 SEHNR, CDR2 FQNEAQ (reference sequence). This CDR3 contains 15 residues. The CDR3 spells CASSFLGQNNEKLFF. The CDR3 coding sequence is TGTGCCAGCAGCTTCCTGGGACAGAATAATGAAAAACTGTTTTTT. Together with reference TRBV7-9 and TRBJ1-4, the CDR3 gives the full variable domain: DTGVSQNPRHKITKRGQNVTFRCDPISEHNRLYWYRQTLGQGPEFLTYFQNEAQLEKSRLLSDRFSAERPKGSFSTLEIQRTEQGDSAMYLCASSFLGQNNEKLFFGSGTQLSVL.

This clonotype was picked up one time. The J gene is TRBJ1-2, the V gene TRBV2; D is ambiguous. Per the germline V gene, CDR1 is SNHLY and CDR2 is FYNNEI. The V end was cut by 6 bases, the J end by 2 bases, with 16 bases between. This CDR3 spans 15 amino acids. CDR3 region: CASRELEGRNYGYTF. As DNA, the CDR3 is TGTGCCAGCAGAGAGCTTGAGGGCCGGAACTATGGCTACACCTTC.

The V call is TRBV6-2 or TRBV6-3, the J call TRBJ2-3, with D perhaps assigned TRBD1 or TRBD2 (5 bases each). V lost 7 bases to trimming and J lost 3 bases, with 14 bases between them. The germline gives CDR1 MNHEY, CDR2 SVGEGT. The CDR3 has 14 residues. The CDR3 is CASMTGRGTDTQYF. The CDR3 coding sequence is TGTGCCAGCATGACGGGGCGCGGAACAGATACGCAGTATTTT.

The CDR3 sequence is CSGISGGFLNTEAFF. CDR3 nucleotide sequence: TGCAGCGGCATCTCCGGGGGCTTTTTGAACACTGAAGCTTTCTTT. V usage is TRBV29-1 and J usage is TRBJ1-1, with D perhaps matching TRBD1 (6 bases). CDR3 length equals 15 residues. The V end lost 7 bases, the J end lost 0 bases, and 18 bases lay between the germline ends. Germline V gene data show CDR1 as SQVTM and CDR2 as ANQGSEA.

This clonotype was detected a few times. The J gene is TRBJ2-3, the V gene TRBV6-1; no clear D. V lost 7 bases to trimming and J lost 1 base, with 6 bases between them. Germline CDR1 is MNHNS and CDR2 is SASEGT. This CDR3 has 12 amino acids. CDR3 in DNA: TGTGCCAGCAACACTCGCACAGATACGCAGTATTTT. Translation gives CASNTRTDTQYF.

The chain links TRBV7-3 to TRBJ2-2; D is perhaps TRBD1 or TRBD2 (6 bases each). This CDR3 has 15 amino acids. V was trimmed by 5 bases and J by 7 bases, leaving 17 bases between them. Germline values: CDR1 SGHTA, CDR2 FQGTGA. DNA of the CDR3: TGTGCCAGCAGCCCCGGGGGCCTCGGAGGCGGGGAGCTGTTTTTT. Translated: CASSPGGLGGGELFF.

The V gene is TRBV9, the J gene TRBJ2-5, with D maybe TRBD1 (6 bases). The J call may be faulty, since TRBJ2-7 better matches the DNA end. CDR1 and CDR2 from the germline V gene are SGDLS and YYNGEE. This CDR3 contains 14 residues. CDR3 DNA: TGTGCCAGCAGCCAGAGACAGGACCCCTACGAGCAGTACTTC. Amino acids: CASSQRQDPYEQYF.

V and J are TRBV7-2 and TRBJ1-2, with D perhaps matching TRBD1 (5 bases). Trimming removed 5 bases at V and 4 bases at J, with 14 bases between. The CDR3 is 14 residues long. The V gene's germline CDR1 is SGHTA and CDR2 FQGNSA. Written as DNA, the CDR3 is TGTGCCAGCAGCCGGTGGGGCCTGAGCTATGGCTACACCTTC. Its protein is CASSRWGLSYGYTF.

The chain recombines TRBV7-2 with TRBJ2-1, with 9 bases lining up with TRBD1. The CDR3 runs 16 residues. Germline V CDR1 and CDR2: SGHTA, FQGNSA. Germline trimming cut 5 bases from V and 8 bases from J; bases unmatched to any gene: 13. The chain's CDR3 is CASSEPGQGFRDEQFF. The CDR3, as DNA: TGTGCCAGCAGCGAACCGGGACAGGGTTTCAGGGATGAGCAGTTCTTC. Complete variable domain (other parts from reference TRBV7-2 and TRBJ2-1): GAGVSQSPSNKVTEKGKDVELRCDPISGHTALYWYRQSLGQGLEFLIYFQGNSAPDKSGLPSDRFSAERTGGSVSTLTIQRTQQEDSAVYLCASSEPGQGFRDEQFFGPGTRLTVL.

This clonotype has just a few counts. The V and J genes are TRBV29-1 and TRBJ2-7; D gene unclear. Germline V gene lookup returns CDR1 SQVTM and CDR2 ANQGSEA. Trimming took off 3 bases at V and 3 bases at J, with 12 bases between the two ends. This CDR3 is built from 13 residues. The CDR3 spells CSVDNPQGYEQYF. As DNA, the CDR3 is TGCAGCGTTGATAATCCCCAAGGCTACGAGCAGTACTTC.